The clone carrying this T cell receptor (beta chain) was counted a few times. The antigen remains unidentified. The source of the sample is a study of T-cell reconstitution after alpha-beta-depleted transplantation in children. CDR3 length: 15 amino acids. Unmatched junction bases numbered 9, after V lost 5 bases and J lost 6 bases. Per germline, CDR1 SGHTA and CDR2 FQGNSA. Findings of the study overall: Expanded clones from the graft, numbering several hundred, reportedly supplied alpha-beta T cells about two months after transplant.

Preparation of the TCRbeta library was carried out with unique molecular identifiers. TCRdb used MiXCR to reprocess the PCR reads, holding one entry per CDR3 protein. Here the sample spans 350,000 to 500,000 distinct CDR3 sequences, around two fifths being singletons. The TCR sequence derives from a girl aged 2-10 years with aplastic anemia, due to receive a stem cell transplant. J is TRBJ2-3 and V is TRBV7-2; 9 bases align to TRBD2. The sample here was PBMCs, taken before TCRalphabeta/CD19-depleted stem cell transplant. The CDR3 is CASSDPGLASDTQYF. DNA of the CDR3: TGTGCCAGCAGCGACCCGGGACTAGCATCCGATACGCAGTATTTT.